Listed below are T cell receptor beta chains from one sample, sequenced in a study of T-cell reconstitution after alpha-beta-depleted transplantation in children. TCRdb reprocessed the PCR reads via MiXCR and lists one record per CDR3 protein. The repertoire holds 70,000 to 95,000 distinct CDR3 sequences, around 15% seen once, with less than 20% in the top ten. Sequenced here: PBMCs, mostly from graft donor cells, sampled 180 days after TCRalphabeta/CD19-depleted stem cell transplant. The receptors originated from a male patient between 2 and 10 years old who had a stem cell transplant for acute lymphoblastic leukemia, so the T cells may come from the graft donor. CDR3s include the opening cysteine and the closing phenylalanine or tryptophan. D genes are given only for firm matches. Size is stated for part of the rows, as once, few or many counts, or as a class when the clone is expanded.

d_call | j_call | cdr3_length | v_call | clone_size | cdr3_aa | cdr3_nt
TRBD2 | TRBJ2-5 | 13 | TRBV7-9 | few | CASRRSGEETQYF | TGTGCCAGCAGAAGAAGCGGGGAAGAGACCCAGTACTTC
. | TRBJ2-7 | 16 | TRBV21-1 | few | CASSKRAGRGTYEQYF | TGTGCCAGCAGCAAACGCGCAGGGAGGGGGACCTACGAGCAGTACTTC
TRBD1 | TRBJ2-2 | 11 | TRBV20-1 | many | CGYRGTGELFF | TGCGGATACAGGGGGACCGGGGAGCTGTTTTTT
TRBD1 | TRBJ1-1 | 13 | TRBV28 | many | CASSQGQGIEAFF | TGTGCCAGCAGTCAAGGACAGGGTATTGAAGCTTTCTTT
TRBD2 | TRBJ2-7 | 17 | TRBV4-1 | . | CASSQVDGTRRWYEQYF | TGCGCCAGCAGCCAAGTCGACGGGACTAGAAGGTGGTACGAGCAGTACTTC
. | TRBJ2-2 | 17 | TRBV21-1 | . | CASSKAGSGGRTGELFF | TGTGCCAGCAGCAAAGCTGGTAGCGGGGGAAGGACCGGGGAGCTGTTTTTT
TRBD1 | TRBJ2-3 | 14 | TRBV2 | . | CASTGQAVTDTQYF | TGTGCCAGCACGGGACAGGCTGTGACAGATACGCAGTATTTT
. | TRBJ2-1 | 17 | TRBV4-2 | . | CASSQIPRGRFESPPVF | TGTGCCAGCAGCCAGATCCCGAGGGGAAGGTTTGAGTCGCCTCCAGTCTTC
. | TRBJ1-1 | 12 | TRBV27 | . | CASSQGRTEAFF | TGTGCCAGCAGTCAGGGGAGGACTGAAGCTTTCTTT
. | TRBJ2-3 | 15 | TRBV4-3 | . | CASSQDLTETDTQYF | TGCGCCAGCAGCCAAGATTTGACAGAAACTGATACGCAGTATTTT
. | TRBJ2-5 | 14 | TRBV18 | . | CASSPPSLEETQYF | TGTGCCAGCTCACCACCGAGCCTAGAAGAGACCCAGTACTTC
TRBD2 | TRBJ2-5 | 14 | TRBV20-1 | few | CSARGALGQETQYF | TGCAGTGCGCGGGGGGCGCTTGGCCAAGAGACCCAGTACTTC
. | TRBJ2-7 | 15 | TRBV20-1 | many | CSAREFRDWYYEQYF | TGCAGTGCTAGAGAGTTTCGGGACTGGTACTACGAGCAGTACTTC
. | TRBJ2-5 | 15 | TRBV7-2 | few | CASSQALGTSGTQYF | TGTGCCAGCAGCCAAGCCCTTGGGACAAGCGGGACCCAGTACTTC
. | TRBJ2-1 | 15 | TRBV10-2 | large | CASSENGGPRDEQFF | TGCGCCAGCAGTGAGAACGGGGGCCCCAGGGATGAGCAGTTCTTC
. | TRBJ2-3 | 13 | TRBV4-1 | few | CASRGFSTDTQYF | TGCGCCAGCCGGGGGTTTAGCACAGATACGCAGTATTTT
. | TRBJ1-1 | 11 | TRBV6-1 | . | CASYSRVLAFF | TGTGCCAGTTACTCCAGGGTGCTTGCTTTCTTT
. | TRBJ1-1 | 8 | TRBV6-6 | . | CAADRTLF | TGTGCCGCCGACCGGACCCTCTTT
. | TRBJ2-5 | 15 | TRBV7-8 | few | CASSSDGRPQETQYF | TGTGCCAGCAGCTCGGATGGCCGCCCCCAAGAGACCCAGTACTTC
. | TRBJ2-1 | 12 | TRBV20-1 | . | CSARDWSDEQFF | TGCAGTGCTAGGGACTGGTCCGATGAGCAGTTCTTC
TRBD1 | TRBJ2-3 | 13 | TRBV20-1 | few | CSALTGWDDTQYF | TGCAGTGCTTTGACAGGGTGGGACGATACGCAGTATTTT
TRBD1 | TRBJ1-1 | 15 | TRBV6-1 | many | CASSSGTGGLGWSFF | TGTGCCAGCAGCTCCGGGACAGGGGGACTCGGGTGGTCTTTCTTT
TRBD1 | TRBJ2-7 | 14 | TRBV19 | . | CASSIPTTGDEQYF | TGTGCCAGTAGTATCCCGACGACAGGGGACGAGCAGTACTTC
. | TRBJ2-4 | 19 | TRBV20-1 | . | CSARVLRDVGLLAKNIQYF | TGCAGTGCTAGAGTTCTCCGGGACGTTGGGCTTCTAGCCAAAAACATTCAGTACTTC
. | TRBJ2-2 | 15 | TRBV29-1 | . | CSVDYGGGSGGELFF | TGCAGCGTTGATTACGGAGGAGGGAGCGGCGGGGAGCTGTTTTTT
TRBD1 | TRBJ1-1 | 14 | TRBV20-1 | few | CSARGTGGIPEAFF | TGCAGTGCTAGAGGGACAGGAGGAATCCCTGAAGCTTTCTTT
. | TRBJ2-1 | 15 | TRBV29-1 | few | CSVILGRRDYNEQFF | TGCAGCGTTATTTTGGGTAGGAGGGACTACAATGAGCAGTTCTTC
TRBD1 | TRBJ1-4 | 14 | TRBV3-1 | . | CASSLTGDNEKLFF | TGTGCCAGCAGCCTGACAGGGGATAATGAAAAACTGTTTTTT
TRBD1 | TRBJ1-5 | 16 | TRBV20-1 | . | CCARAGTGLLGQPQHF | TGCTGTGCTAGAGCCGGGACAGGGCTCTTAGGCCAGCCCCAGCATTTT
. | TRBJ2-1 | 12 | TRBV28 | few | CASSYSSFKQFF | TGTGCCAGCAGTTACAGCAGTTTCAAGCAGTTCTTC
. | TRBJ2-7 | 12 | TRBV5-1 | many | CASSLNIYEQYF | TGCGCCAGCAGCTTGAACATTTACGAGCAGTACTTC
. | TRBJ1-2 | 15 | TRBV5-1 | few | CASSLDTGQGYGYTF | TGCGCCAGCAGCTTGGATACGGGCCAGGGCTATGGCTACACCTTC
. | TRBJ1-2 | 14 | TRBV6-1 | few | CASTPDGSAYGYTF | TGTGCCAGCACCCCGGACGGATCCGCCTATGGCTACACCTTC
. | TRBJ2-2 | 18 | TRBV12-3/TRBV12-4 | . | CASSLANRRKGNTGELFF | TGTGCCAGCAGTTTAGCGAACAGGCGAAAAGGGAACACCGGGGAGCTGTTTTTT
. | TRBJ2-7 | 15 | TRBV3-1 | once | CASSQDRRRSYEQYF | TGTGCCAGCAGCCAAGACAGGAGGCGATCCTACGAGCAGTACTTC
TRBD1 | TRBJ1-1 | 13 | TRBV7-8 | . | CASSLGRGGLAFF | TGTGCCAGCAGCTTAGGCAGGGGGGGTTTGGCTTTCTTT
. | TRBJ1-1 | 15 | TRBV6-1 | . | CASSVGGAENTEAFF | TGTGCCAGCAGCGTGGGGGGGGCAGAGAACACTGAAGCTTTCTTT
TRBD1 | TRBJ2-7 | 14 | TRBV7-8 | few | CASSLGGQTYEQYF | TGTGCCAGCAGCTTAGGGGGACAGACTTACGAGCAGTACTTC
. | TRBJ1-5 | 15 | TRBV12-3/TRBV12-4 | . | CASGEWGRSNQPQHF | TGTGCCAGCGGTGAGTGGGGGAGAAGCAATCAGCCCCAGCATTTT
. | TRBJ2-1 | 15 | TRBV5-1 | few | CASSMTQDSLNEQFF | TGCGCCAGCAGCATGACACAGGACAGCTTGAATGAGCAGTTCTTC
TRBD2 | TRBJ2-1 | 15 | TRBV20-1 | . | CSARLTSGGANEQFF | TGCAGTGCTAGACTGACTAGCGGGGGGGCCAATGAGCAGTTCTTC
TRBD1 | TRBJ1-6 | 14 | TRBV4-3 | many | CASSQDRGDSPLHF | TGCGCCAGCAGCCAGGACAGGGGGGACTCACCCCTCCACTTT
TRBD1 | TRBJ1-2 | 15 | TRBV20-1 | few | CSAQGQGGLSYGYTF | TGCAGTGCCCAAGGACAGGGCGGCCTTAGCTATGGCTACACCTTC
. | TRBJ2-7 | 12 | TRBV5-6 | many | CASSFFRGEQYF | TGTGCCAGCAGCTTTTTCCGTGGCGAGCAGTACTTC
. | TRBJ2-1 | 12 | TRBV18 | few | CASSIQVWEQFF | TGTGCCAGCTCAATACAGGTATGGGAGCAGTTCTTC
TRBD2 | TRBJ2-3 | 15 | TRBV20-1 | . | CSAREPRAGGDTQYF | TGCAGTGCTAGAGAGCCCAGGGCCGGGGGGGATACGCAGTATTTT
. | TRBJ1-2 | 13 | TRBV6-5 | few | CASSYSSLYGYTF | TGTGCCAGCAGTTACTCCTCCTTATATGGCTACACCTTC
. | TRBJ2-5 | 17 | TRBV7-2 | few | CASTSRRESTHQETQYF | TGTGCCAGCACCTCCAGGAGGGAGTCAACCCACCAAGAGACCCAGTACTTC
TRBD2 | TRBJ2-2 | 15 | TRBV7-9 | few | CASTMGLAGTGELFF | TGTGCCAGCACCATGGGGCTAGCGGGCACCGGGGAGCTGTTTTTT
TRBD1 | TRBJ1-6 | 16 | TRBV20-1 | few | CSARKREDRVGSPLHF | TGCAGTGCTAGAAAACGGGAAGACAGGGTGGGTTCACCCCTCCACTTT
. | TRBJ2-3 | 14 | TRBV20-1 | many | CSARGVERTDTQYF | TGCAGTGCTAGGGGGGTTGAGCGGACAGATACGCAGTATTTT
TRBD1 | TRBJ2-2 | 15 | TRBV7-9 | . | CASSLEQGIAGELFF | TGTGCCAGCAGCTTAGAACAGGGGATCGCCGGGGAGCTGTTTTTT
. | TRBJ2-7 | 15 | TRBV5-1 | . | CASSFSRAGAYEQYF | TGCGCCAGCAGCTTTTCTCGGGCTGGGGCCTACGAGCAGTACTTC
. | TRBJ2-5 | 16 | TRBV5-6 | . | CASSLEGIISEETQYF | TGTGCCAGCAGCTTGGAGGGTATTATAAGCGAAGAGACCCAGTACTTC
TRBD2 | TRBJ2-7 | 13 | TRBV5-6 | few | CASSLAGGWEQYF | TGTGCCAGCAGTCTAGCGGGGGGATGGGAGCAGTACTTC